This passage covers 10 T cell receptor beta chains from one sample sequenced in a study of shared clonotypes between healthy human individuals. Only in-frame clones appear in the TCRdb table, and some are missing; sequencing was by immunoSEQ multiplex PCR. The sample gives a few hundred thousand clones, roughly 70% of which show up once; 10% is in the top ten. Sample: memory CD4+ T cells sorted from blood. As to subset: CD45RA-negative fraction. These receptors were collected from a man aged 30 to 39 in good health.

The chain uses TRBV27 and TRBJ1-4; no clear D. The CDR3 is made up of 16 amino acids. The germline V gene has CDR1 MNHEY and CDR2 SMNVEV (reference sequence). The V end was cut by 1 base, the J end by 0 bases, with 9 bases between. The CDR3 region is CASSLLGAATNEKLFF. The DNA of the CDR3 is TGTGCCAGCAGTTTATTGGGCGCAGCAACTAATGAAAAACTGTTTTTT.

The DNA for the CDR3 is TGTGCCAGCACCCGGACAGGGAATAATCAGCCCCAGCATTTT. Protein product: CASTRTGNNQPQHF. This chain links TRBV6-1 with TRBJ1-5; 8 bases map to TRBD1. This CDR3 contains 14 residues. The V segment lost 7 bases and the J segment 4 bases; nucleotides outside the gene matches: 6. Germline CDR1 and CDR2: MNHNS and SASEGT.

This clone was counted a few times. This chain uses TRBV6-1 with TRBJ2-2, with 8 bases matching TRBD1. Trimming removed 3 bases from V and 3 bases from J; junction bases left unmatched: 6. The CDR3 is 16 residues long. Germline values: CDR1 MNHNS, CDR2 SASEGT. For the CDR3, the DNA is TGTGCCAGCAGTGATCAGACAGGGGTGTACACCGGGGAGCTGTTTTTT. Translating it yields CASSDQTGVYTGELFF.

This clone has just a few counts. CDR3 protein: CASSLRGRGREELFF. CDR3 bases: TGTGCCAGCAGCCTTAGAGGTCGGGGGCGGGAGGAGCTGTTTTTT. The V call is TRBV5-4, the J call TRBJ2-2; D tentatively reads TRBD1 or TRBD2 (6 bases each). The CDR3 loop spans 15 amino acids. V lost 4 bases and J 10 bases, leaving 20 bases between the germline ends. The germline CDR1 and CDR2 sequences are SGHNT and YYREEE (reference sequence).

The rearrangement joins TRBV5-1 to TRBJ1-1; the D gene is possibly TRBD1 (6 bases). This CDR3 has 13 amino acids. From germline, CDR1 is SGHRS and CDR2 YFSETQ. The ends were cut back, 0 bases at V and 9 bases at J, with 12 bases in the middle. CDR3 amino acids: CASSLGDRGQAFF. The CDR3 DNA reads as TGCGCCAGCAGCTTGGGTGACCGGGGGCAAGCTTTCTTT.

Of note for this clone: The sample has other DNA sequences that encode this CDR3 too. V gene TRBV18 combines with J gene TRBJ2-7; TRBD1 might be the D (5 bases). This CDR3 is built from 14 residues. Germline-derived CDR1 and CDR2 are KGHSH and LQKENI. V was pared by 2 bases and J by 3 bases, with 11 bases between. The CDR3 DNA follows: TGTGCCAGCTCACCAGCGGCCGACAGCTACGAGCAGTACTTC. The encoded protein is CASSPAADSYEQYF.

This clone has at least ten counts. V is TRBV9 and J is TRBJ2-2, with a tentative D call TRBD2 (7 bases). Trimming took 4 bases from V and 5 from J, leaving 18 bases between them. CDR3 length: 16 amino acids. CDR1 is SGDLS, CDR2 YYNGEE, per germline. CDR3 sequence (DNA): TGTGCCAGCAGCCCCGGTACCGGGGGGCGAACCGGGGAGCTGTTTTTT. Translating it yields CASSPGTGGRTGELFF.

This chain links TRBV28 with TRBJ1-5, with D unclear. With 5 bases removed from V and 0 bases from J, the gap between germline ends came to 8 bases. This CDR3 spans 14 amino acids. The germline CDR1 and CDR2 sequences are MDHEN and SYDVKM. Here the CDR3 reads CASSQHNSNQPQHF. CDR3 in DNA: TGTGCCAGCAGTCAGCACAATAGCAATCAGCCCCAGCATTTT.

The CDR3 DNA follows: TGTGCCAGCAGTTTGGGCCAGGGGGGAGAGACCCAGTACTTC. Encoded protein: CASSLGQGGETQYF. This chain links TRBV28 with TRBJ2-5, with D possibly TRBD1 on 7 matching bases. The CDR3 consists of 14 residues. Trimming pared 3 bases from V and 4 bases from J, leaving 12 bases between. CDR1 and CDR2 from the germline V gene are MDHEN and SYDVKM.

The chain links TRBV11-2 to TRBJ2-1; the D is unclear. Trimming cost V 3 bases and J 0 bases, with 9 bases left between them. The V gene's germline CDR1 is SGHAT and CDR2 FQNNGV. CDR3 size: 15 residues. The CDR3 here is CASSFQTGSYNEQFF. DNA for the CDR3: TGTGCCAGCAGCTTTCAGACGGGCTCCTACAATGAGCAGTTCTTC.